The clone carrying this T cell receptor beta chain was counted ten times or more. Its specificity is unknown. Preparation of the TCRbeta library involved a method that used unique molecular identifiers. TCRdb reprocessed the PCR reads with MiXCR, giving one entry per CDR3 protein. The table lists about 600,000 distinct CDR3 sequences, roughly 13% of them singletons. The data stem from a study of T-cell reconstitution after alpha-beta-depleted transplantation in children. General study results and limits: By about two months after transplant, alpha-beta T cells reportedly arose from several hundred graft clones that had expanded. For some patients, TCRbeta diversity was high at day 60 because of recipient T cells and thymic progenitors that survived. T cells produced anew were the main source of T-cell counts and diversity one year after transplant.

Germline trimming cut 3 bases from V and 4 bases from J; bases unmatched to any gene: 2. Germline V gene data show CDR1 as SGHTA and CDR2 as FQGNSA. CDR3 length: 14 residues. The source is a male patient under 18 who had a stem cell transplant for acute myeloid leukemia, so the T cells may come from the graft donor. The gene calls are TRBV7-2 and TRBJ2-3; 9 nucleotides match TRBD2. This material consisted of PBMCs, mostly from graft donor cells, taken 360 days after TCRalphabeta/CD19-depleted stem cell transplant. The CDR3 protein is CASSLGLAADTQYF. Written as DNA, the CDR3 is TGTGCCAGCAGCTTGGGACTAGCAGCAGATACGCAGTATTTT.